This record covers a single TCR beta chain. The antigen is not known. Oncomine TCR Beta short-read sequencing was applied to DNA from cultured CD4+ T cells. Cultured CD4+ T cells yielded the extracted genomic DNA. TCRdb analysed the PCR reads with MiXCR anew, one entry per CDR3 protein. Of approximately 9,300 distinct CDR3 sequences in the sample, roughly a third are singletons; the top ten hold less than 20%. This specimen belongs to a study of vaccination and CD4 T cells after COVID-19. Study-wide background: The convalescents were made up of six males and four females, two of whom were Hispanic. The peptides that stimulated the cells were overlapping spike peptides from SARS-CoV-2, HCoV-NL63, HCoV-OC43 and HCoV-229E.

As to treatment: roughly 10-day PBMC culture with coronavirus spike peptide pools or control peptides (ViraFEST assay). These CD4+ T cells came from an unexposed donor, sampled before the COVID-19 pandemic (2011-2018). Per-well cultures of millions of PBMCs received about 10 IU/ml IL-2 and 8.5 to 10 ug/ml peptide pools. The V segment lost 5 bases and the J segment 8 bases; nucleotides outside the gene matches: 10. The CDR3 runs to 15 residues. From germline, CDR1 is SEHNR and CDR2 FQNEAQ (reference sequence). The rearrangement links TRBV7-9 to TRBJ2-1; 9 positions agree with TRBD1. What was sequenced was CD4+ T cells from blood, cultured in vitro. The sequence was collected from a human donor in good health. CDR3 DNA sequence: TGTGCCAGCAGCCTCTGGACAGGGGAGGGCGATGAGCAGTTCTTC. Protein sequence: CASSLWTGEGDEQFF.